These T cell receptor beta chains were read from a single sample in a study of blood T cell repertoires in COVID-19. Method: immunoSEQ multiplex PCR; TCRdb's copy keeps in-frame clones and lacks some. The data contain 140,000 to 150,000 clones, roughly 88% of them singletons. Sample: peripheral blood. The origin of the receptors is a man aged 60 to 75 with active or convalescent COVID-19. CDR3s leave out the opening cysteine and the closing phenylalanine or tryptophan. A D gene is named only where the DNA matches it firmly.

v_gene,d_gene,CDR3aa
TRBV14,TRBD1,ASEGQSYGYT
TRBV20-1,TRBD1,SASQGANQPQH
TRBV28,TRBD2,ASTMGGTSGGGTDTQY
TRBV6-6,TRBD1,ASTEQGSSQPQH
TRBV29-1,TRBD1,SVARIQQGAGGYT
TRBV14,NA,ASSQGLYGYT
TRBV24-1,TRBD1,ATSETGVDYGYT
TRBV30,NA,AWSKGAGQPQH
TRBV7-2,NA,ASSLGSGGNQPQH
TRBV5-1,NA,ASSPTSRGDYGYT
TRBV5-1,NA,ASSLAPGLQETQY
TRBV19,TRBD1,ASSPGTGVWTQY
TRBV6-1,NA,ASSDGPPGDEQF
TRBV7-6,TRBD1,ASSPGGADNQPQH
TRBV19,NA,ASTPGMGGYYEQY
TRBV4-1,NA,ASSQVLRGNTEAF
TRBV12-3/TRBV12-4,NA,ASSFGVGNIQY
TRBV4-3,TRBD2,ASSQPGGLVTGELF
TRBV18,TRBD1,ASSQTQGAGEQF
TRBV7-7,NA,ASSPGGHYEQY